The rows below give T cell receptor beta chains drawn from one sample of a study of technical replicates of blood from several donors. The protocol was immunoSEQ multiplex PCR, while the TCRdb copy is restricted to in-frame clones and leaves out a portion. The sample holds 45,000 to 60,000 clones; 85% to 95% are singletons and the top ten take 3%. The sample taken for sequencing was PBMCs. The receptors were gathered from a human donor in good health. Some clones in this sample may be carry-over from other donors' samples. Each CDR3 is given with its conserved first and last residue. The D gene is left open where the match is weak. Clone size is shown for a subset of rows, as once, few, many or a class of expanded clone.

TRBJ1-2 TRBV5-1 TRBD1 once TGCGCCAGCAGCTTGAGTCAAACAGGGGGACGTGGCTACACCTTC CASSLSQTGGRGYTF
TRBJ2-4 TRBV9 . . TGTGCCAGCAGCGTAGGAACGGAGGGGTCCGCCAAAAACATTCAGTACTTC CASSVGTEGSAKNIQYF
TRBJ1-3 TRBV4-3 TRBD1 . TGCGCCAGCGGCGACAGGGGGCTTGGAAACACCATATATTTT CASGDRGLGNTIYF
TRBJ1-4 TRBV7-9 . . TGTGCCAGCAGCTCGGGAGTTGAACTGTTTTTT CASSSGVELFF
TRBJ2-3 TRBV5-6 TRBD2 . TGTGCCAGCAGTCCCGGACTAGCGGGAGAAGATACGCAGTATTTT CASSPGLAGEDTQYF
TRBJ2-1 TRBV6-6 . . TGTGCCAGCAGCCCGACGGCCAGGGGCACCTACAATGAGCAGTTCTTC CASSPTARGTYNEQFF
TRBJ2-7 TRBV19 . . TGTGCCAGTAGTCTCCATCTGGCCACCTACGAGCAGTACTTC CASSLHLATYEQYF
TRBJ2-1 TRBV15 TRBD2 . TGTGCCACCAGCAGAGACTCCCACAGCGGGAGGGGCAATGAGCAGTTCTTC CATSRDSHSGRGNEQFF
TRBJ2-4 TRBV5-4 . . TGTGCCAGCAGCTTGTTTGCAGGGGATTTTGACATTCAGTACTTC CASSLFAGDFDIQYF
TRBJ2-1 TRBV7-8 TRBD2 . TGTGCCAGCAGCCTAAATAGCGGGAGGAATGAGCAGTTCTTC CASSLNSGRNEQFF
TRBJ2-7 TRBV27 . . TGTGCCAAGATCCCGCAGGGGATCTACGAGCAGTACTTC CAKIPQGIYEQYF
TRBJ2-1 TRBV5-1 TRBD2 once TGCGCCAGCAGCCCAGAGGGGCGGGAGGTGTGGTTCTTC CASSPEGREVWFF
TRBJ2-3 TRBV6-1 . once TGTGCCAGCAGTGATGCGAATGGCCACAGTACGCAGTATTTT CASSDANGHSTQYF
TRBJ2-6 TRBV30 TRBD1 . TGTGCCTTAGACAGGGTGGTTGGGGCCAACGTCCTGACTTTC CALDRVVGANVLTF
TRBJ2-2 TRBV19 TRBD2 . TGTGCCAGTAGTACGACTAGCGGGGATACCGGGGAGCTGTTTTTT CASSTTSGDTGELFF
TRBJ1-1 TRBV19 TRBD1 . TGTGCCAGTAAATGGAGGGGGCACACTGAAGCTTTCTTT CASKWRGHTEAFF
TRBJ1-5 TRBV16 . . TGTGCCAGCAGCCAATCTATGGAGGGGAGGGGCCAGCCCCAGCATTTT CASSQSMEGRGQPQHF
TRBJ2-1 TRBV30 TRBD2 . TGTGCCTGGCGGAGAATAGCGGGGAGCTCCTACAATGAGCAGTTCTTC CAWRRIAGSSYNEQFF
TRBJ1-2 TRBV25-1 . . TGTGCCAGCAGCCCCGGGGGGTGGCGGTATGGCTACACCTTC CASSPGGWRYGYTF
TRBJ2-5 TRBV5-4 . . TGTGCCAGCAGCTTGTTTGGACAGCCAGAGACCCAGTACTTC CASSLFGQPETQYF
TRBJ2-2 TRBV7-2 TRBD2 . TGTGCCAGCCGACTAGCGAGCACCGGGGAGCTGTTTTTT CASRLASTGELFF
TRBJ1-4 TRBV29-1 TRBD1 . TGCAGCGTTGCGGATGGGACAGGGGGACCAACTAATGAAAAACTGTTTTTT CSVADGTGGPTNEKLFF
TRBJ2-2 TRBV5-1 . . TGCGCCAGCAGCCCGGACATCGGGGGCGGGGAGCTGTTTTTT CASSPDIGGGELFF
TRBJ2-3 TRBV7-2 TRBD2 . TGTGCCAGCAGGCCCCCCGGCGGGAGAGCAGATACGCAGTATTTT CASRPPGGRADTQYF
TRBJ2-1 TRBV11-3 TRBD2 . TGTGCCAGCAGCTTAGAGGCTAGCGGGGGCCTGGATGAGCAGTTCTTC CASSLEASGGLDEQFF
TRBJ2-1 TRBV7-3 . . TGTGCCAGCAGCTTAAACGGCGGGACTGATTACAATGAGCAGTTCTTC CASSLNGGTDYNEQFF
TRBJ1-2 TRBV27 . . TGTGCCAGCAGACCAAACCCGGGACTCAACTATGGCTACACCTTC CASRPNPGLNYGYTF
TRBJ2-7 TRBV5-4 . . TGTGCCAGCAGCTTGGACAGGGTCTCCTACGAGCAGTACTTC CASSLDRVSYEQYF
TRBJ2-1 TRBV2 TRBD2 . TGTGCCAGCAGTGACCCCCTAGCGGGCTATCCGACCTACAATGAGCAGTTCTTC CASSDPLAGYPTYNEQFF
TRBJ2-7 TRBV10-2 . . TGCGCCAGCAGTTGGGACGGGAGCTCCTACGAGCAGTACTTC CASSWDGSSYEQYF
TRBJ2-7 TRBV7-9 . . TGTGCCAGCAGCCCAACAGGGAACGACGAGCAGTACTTC CASSPTGNDEQYF
TRBJ1-2 TRBV2 . . TGTGCCAGCAGACCCTTTGGACAGACCGCCTATGGCTACACCTTC CASRPFGQTAYGYTF
TRBJ2-3 TRBV7-3 TRBD2 . TGTGCCAGCAGCATTCCGCGGGGGGGCCGGACAGATACGCAGTATTTT CASSIPRGGRTDTQYF
TRBJ1-5 TRBV6-6 . . TGTGCCACCTCCGTTCGCGGCAATCAGCCCCAGCATTTT CATSVRGNQPQHF
TRBJ1-3 TRBV2 . . TGTGCCAGCCAGGGTTCTGGAAACACCATATATTTT CASQGSGNTIYF